This T cell receptor (beta chain) was profiled in a study of blood T cell repertoires in COVID-19. This CDR3 comprises 13 residues. The ends were cut back, 8 bases at V and 5 bases at J, with 13 bases in the middle. Looked up from germline, CDR1 is GTSNPN and CDR2 is SVGIG (reference sequence). Clones were read by immunoSEQ multiplex PCR, and TCRdb kept only the in-frame ones, dropping some. The sample consists of a few hundred thousand clones, 85% to 90% of them appearing once. Sequencing input: peripheral blood. This clonotype was obtained from a woman aged 40 to 50 with acute or convalescent COVID-19. The genes are TRBV30 and TRBJ1-6; D gene ambiguous. CDR3 coding DNA: TGTGCCGCGCGTCGGCAGGATAATTCACCCCTCCACTTT. It specifies CAARRQDNSPLHF.